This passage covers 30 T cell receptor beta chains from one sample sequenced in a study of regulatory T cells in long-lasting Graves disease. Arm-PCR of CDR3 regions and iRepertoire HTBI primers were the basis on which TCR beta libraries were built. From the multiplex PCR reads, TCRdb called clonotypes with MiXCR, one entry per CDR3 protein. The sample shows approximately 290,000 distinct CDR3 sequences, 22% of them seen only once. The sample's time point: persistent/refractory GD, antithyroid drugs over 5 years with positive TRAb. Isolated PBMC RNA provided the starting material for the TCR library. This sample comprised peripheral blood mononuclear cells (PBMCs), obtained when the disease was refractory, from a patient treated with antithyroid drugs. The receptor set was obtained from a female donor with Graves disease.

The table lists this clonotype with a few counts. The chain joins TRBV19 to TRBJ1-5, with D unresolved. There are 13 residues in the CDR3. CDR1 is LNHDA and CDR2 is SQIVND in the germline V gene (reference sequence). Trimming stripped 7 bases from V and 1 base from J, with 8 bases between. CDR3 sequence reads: CASTHTSNQPQHF. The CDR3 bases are TGTGCCAGTACCCACACCAGCAATCAGCCCCAGCATTTT.

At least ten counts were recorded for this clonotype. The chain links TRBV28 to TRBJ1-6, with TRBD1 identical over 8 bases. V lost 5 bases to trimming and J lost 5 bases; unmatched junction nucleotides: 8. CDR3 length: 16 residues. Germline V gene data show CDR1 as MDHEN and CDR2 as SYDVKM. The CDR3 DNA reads TGTGCCAGCAGTCGTAGACAGGGGTGGGATAATTCACCCCTCCACTTT. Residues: CASSRRQGWDNSPLHF.

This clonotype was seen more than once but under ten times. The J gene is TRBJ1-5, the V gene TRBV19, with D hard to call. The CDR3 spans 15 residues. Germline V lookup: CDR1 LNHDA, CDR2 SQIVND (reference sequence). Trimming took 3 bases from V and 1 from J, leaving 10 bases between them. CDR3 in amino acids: CASSIDTVSNQPQHF. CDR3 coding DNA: TGTGCCAGTAGTATCGACACTGTGAGCAATCAGCCCCAGCATTTT.

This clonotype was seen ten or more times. The CDR3 sequence: CASSLSRAFNEKLFF. The CDR3 nucleotides read TGTGCCAGCAGTTTAAGCCGGGCCTTCAATGAAAAACTGTTTTTT. J is TRBJ1-4 and V is TRBV6-5; D unclear. The CDR3 is made up of 15 amino acids. Between the trimmed V and J ends, which lost 4 bases and 5 bases, there was a span of 14 bases. Germline CDR1 and CDR2: MNHEY and SVGAGI.

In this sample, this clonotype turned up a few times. The CDR3 sequence: CASSLIPDSNQPQHF. As DNA, the CDR3 is TGTGCCAGCAGTTTAATCCCGGATAGCAATCAGCCCCAGCATTTT. The V call is TRBV27, the J call TRBJ1-5; D is undetermined. Germline V gene sequence: CDR1 MNHEY, CDR2 SMNVEV (reference sequence). The CDR3 has 15 amino acids. Trimming took 2 bases from V and 0 from J, leaving 8 bases between them.

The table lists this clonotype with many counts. The CDR3 reads CASSLDPGAPSNEQFF. The CDR3 region has the DNA TGTGCCAGCAGCTTAGACCCCGGGGCCCCTAGCAATGAGCAGTTCTTC. The V call is TRBV11-2, the J call TRBJ2-1, with D perhaps assigned TRBD1 or TRBD2 (5 bases each). CDR1 SGHAT and CDR2 FQNNGV come from the germline V gene. This CDR3 comprises 16 residues. V was clipped by 0 bases and J by 6 bases, with 15 bases between them.

As DNA, the CDR3 is TGTGCCAGCAGGGAGGGGGGACTAGCGGATGAGCAGTTCTTC. Amino acid sequence: CASREGGLADEQFF. The V gene is TRBV7-9, the J gene TRBJ2-1, with 11 bases matching TRBD2. The CDR3 extends over 14 amino acids. V was clipped by 6 bases and J by 8 bases; unmatched bases: 6. Germline-derived CDR1 and CDR2 are SEHNR and FQNEAQ (reference sequence).

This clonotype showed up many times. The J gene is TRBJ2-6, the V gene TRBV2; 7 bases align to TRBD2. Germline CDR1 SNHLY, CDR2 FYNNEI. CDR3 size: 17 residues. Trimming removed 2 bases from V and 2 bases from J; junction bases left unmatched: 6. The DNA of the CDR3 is TGTGCCAGCAGTGAATGGGGGGGAGGCCCTGGGGCCAACGTCCTGACTTTC. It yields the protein CASSEWGGGPGANVLTF.

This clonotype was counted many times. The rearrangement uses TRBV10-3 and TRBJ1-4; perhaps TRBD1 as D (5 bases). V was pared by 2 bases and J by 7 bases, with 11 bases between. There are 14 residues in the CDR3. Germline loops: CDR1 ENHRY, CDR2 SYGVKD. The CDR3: CAISEGRVPEKLFF. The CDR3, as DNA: TGTGCCATCAGTGAGGGCAGGGTCCCTGAAAAACTGTTTTTT.

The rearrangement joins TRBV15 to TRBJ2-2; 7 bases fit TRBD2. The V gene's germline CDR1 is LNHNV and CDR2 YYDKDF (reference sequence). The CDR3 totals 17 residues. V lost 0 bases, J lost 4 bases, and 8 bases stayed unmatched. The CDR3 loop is CATSRDLTGLGTGELFF. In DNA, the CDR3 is TGTGCCACCAGCAGAGATCTAACAGGACTAGGCACCGGGGAGCTGTTTTTT.

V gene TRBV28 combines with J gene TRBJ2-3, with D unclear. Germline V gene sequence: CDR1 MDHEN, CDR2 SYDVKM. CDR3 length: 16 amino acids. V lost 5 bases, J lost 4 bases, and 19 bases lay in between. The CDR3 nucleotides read TGTGCCAGCAGTCTCGACTTAGCTTCGGGCCCAGATACGCAGTATTTT. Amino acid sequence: CASSLDLASGPDTQYF.

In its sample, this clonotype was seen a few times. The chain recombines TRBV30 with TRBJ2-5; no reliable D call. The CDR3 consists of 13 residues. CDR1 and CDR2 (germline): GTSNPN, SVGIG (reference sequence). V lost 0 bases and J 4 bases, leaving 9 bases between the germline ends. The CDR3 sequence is CAWSVRWAETQYF. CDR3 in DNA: TGTGCCTGGAGTGTACGATGGGCAGAGACCCAGTACTTC. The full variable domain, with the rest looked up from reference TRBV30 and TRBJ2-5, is SQTIHQWPATLVQPVGSPLSLECTVEGTSNPNLYWYRQAAGRGLQLLFYSVGIGQISSEVPQNLSASRPQDRQFILSSKKLLLSDSGFYLCAWSVRWAETQYFGPGTRLLVL.

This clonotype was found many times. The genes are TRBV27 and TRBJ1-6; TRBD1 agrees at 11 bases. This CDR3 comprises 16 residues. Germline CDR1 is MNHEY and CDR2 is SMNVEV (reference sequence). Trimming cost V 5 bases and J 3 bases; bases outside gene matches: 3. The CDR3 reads CASSAGQGVYNSPLHF. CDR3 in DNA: TGTGCCAGCAGTGCGGGACAGGGGGTCTATAATTCACCCCTCCACTTT.

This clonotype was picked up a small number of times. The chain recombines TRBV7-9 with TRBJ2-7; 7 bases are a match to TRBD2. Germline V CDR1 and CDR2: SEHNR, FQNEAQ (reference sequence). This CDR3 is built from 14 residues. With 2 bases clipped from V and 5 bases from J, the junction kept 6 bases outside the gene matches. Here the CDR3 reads CASSLPQAGDEQYF. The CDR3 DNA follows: TGTGCCAGCAGCTTACCCCAGGCGGGGGACGAGCAGTACTTC. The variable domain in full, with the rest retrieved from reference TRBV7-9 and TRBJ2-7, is DTGVSQNPRHKITKRGQNVTFRCDPISEHNRLYWYRQTLGQGPEFLTYFQNEAQLEKSRLLSDRFSAERPKGSFSTLEIQRTEQGDSAMYLCASSLPQAGDEQYFGPGTRLTVT.

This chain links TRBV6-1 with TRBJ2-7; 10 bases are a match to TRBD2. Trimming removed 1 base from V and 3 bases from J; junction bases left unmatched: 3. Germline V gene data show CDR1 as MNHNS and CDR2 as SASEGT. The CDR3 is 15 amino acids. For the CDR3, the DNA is TGTGCCAGCAGTGAAGTACTAGCGGGGAACTACGAGCAGTACTTC. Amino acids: CASSEVLAGNYEQYF.

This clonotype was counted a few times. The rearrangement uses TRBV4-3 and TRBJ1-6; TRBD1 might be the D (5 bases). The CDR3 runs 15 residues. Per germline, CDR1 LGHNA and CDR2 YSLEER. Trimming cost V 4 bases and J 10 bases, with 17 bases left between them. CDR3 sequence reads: CASSRDTGLVSPLHF. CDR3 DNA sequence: TGCGCCAGCAGCCGAGATACGGGGCTGGTATCACCCCTCCACTTT.

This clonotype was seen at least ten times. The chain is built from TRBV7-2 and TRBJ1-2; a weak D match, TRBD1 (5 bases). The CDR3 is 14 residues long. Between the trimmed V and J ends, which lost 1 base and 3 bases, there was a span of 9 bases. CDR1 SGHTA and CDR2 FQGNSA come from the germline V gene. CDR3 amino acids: CASSLGRGDYGYTF. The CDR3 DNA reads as TGTGCCAGCAGCTTAGGTAGAGGGGACTATGGCTACACCTTC.

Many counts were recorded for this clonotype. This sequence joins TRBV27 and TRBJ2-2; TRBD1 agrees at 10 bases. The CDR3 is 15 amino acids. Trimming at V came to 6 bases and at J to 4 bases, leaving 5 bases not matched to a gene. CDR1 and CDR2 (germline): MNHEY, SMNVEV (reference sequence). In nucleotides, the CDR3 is TGTGCCAGCAGCCCCCGGGACAGGGGCACCGGGGAGCTGTTTTTT. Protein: CASSPRDRGTGELFF.

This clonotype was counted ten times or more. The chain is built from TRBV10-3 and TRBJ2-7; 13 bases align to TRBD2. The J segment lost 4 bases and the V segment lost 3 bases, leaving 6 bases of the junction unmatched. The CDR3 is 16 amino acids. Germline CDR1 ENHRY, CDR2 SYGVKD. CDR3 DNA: TGTGCCATCAGTGACGCGGGACTAGCGGGGCCTTACGAGCAGTACTTC. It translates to CAISDAGLAGPYEQYF.

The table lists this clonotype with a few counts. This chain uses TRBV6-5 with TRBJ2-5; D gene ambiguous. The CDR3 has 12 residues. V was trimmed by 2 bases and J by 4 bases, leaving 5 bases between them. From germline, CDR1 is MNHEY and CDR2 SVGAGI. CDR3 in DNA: TGTGCCAGCAGTTACGTGGCAGAGACCCAGTACTTC. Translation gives CASSYVAETQYF.

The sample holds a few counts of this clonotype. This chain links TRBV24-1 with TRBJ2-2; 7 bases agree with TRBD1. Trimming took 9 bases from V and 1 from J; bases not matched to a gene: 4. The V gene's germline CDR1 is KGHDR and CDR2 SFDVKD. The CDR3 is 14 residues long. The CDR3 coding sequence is TGTGCCACCTCGGGACAGAAGAACACCGGGGAGCTGTTTTTT. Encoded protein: CATSGQKNTGELFF.

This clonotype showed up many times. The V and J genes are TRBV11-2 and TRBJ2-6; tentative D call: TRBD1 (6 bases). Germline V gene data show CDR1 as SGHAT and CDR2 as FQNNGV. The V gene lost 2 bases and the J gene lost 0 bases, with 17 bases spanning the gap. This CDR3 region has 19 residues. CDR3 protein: CASSLWGGQPGSGANVLTF. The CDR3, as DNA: TGTGCCAGCAGCTTATGGGGTGGACAGCCGGGCTCTGGGGCCAACGTCCTGACTTTC.

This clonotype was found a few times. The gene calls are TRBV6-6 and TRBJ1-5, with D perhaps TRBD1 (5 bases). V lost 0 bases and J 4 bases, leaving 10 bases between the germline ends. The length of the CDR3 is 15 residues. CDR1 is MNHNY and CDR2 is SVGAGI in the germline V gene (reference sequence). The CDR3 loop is CASSYSIGVNQPQHF. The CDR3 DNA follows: TGTGCCAGCAGTTACTCGATAGGGGTGAATCAGCCCCAGCATTTT.

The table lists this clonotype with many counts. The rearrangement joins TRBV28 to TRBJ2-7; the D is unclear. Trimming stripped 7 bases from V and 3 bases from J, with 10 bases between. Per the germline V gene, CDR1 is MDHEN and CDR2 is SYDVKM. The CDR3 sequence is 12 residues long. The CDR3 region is CASNGQHYEQYF. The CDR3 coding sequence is TGTGCCAGCAACGGCCAACACTACGAGCAGTACTTC.

CDR3 region: CSARNQGTVGYTF. As DNA, the CDR3 is TGCAGTGCTAGGAACCAGGGTACGGTTGGCTACACCTTC. The J gene is TRBJ1-2, the V gene TRBV20-1; maybe TRBD1 (5 bases). Germline V gene lookup returns CDR1 DFQATT and CDR2 SNEGSKA (reference sequence). Trimming took off 3 bases at V and 7 bases at J, with 15 bases between the two ends. This CDR3 is built from 13 residues.

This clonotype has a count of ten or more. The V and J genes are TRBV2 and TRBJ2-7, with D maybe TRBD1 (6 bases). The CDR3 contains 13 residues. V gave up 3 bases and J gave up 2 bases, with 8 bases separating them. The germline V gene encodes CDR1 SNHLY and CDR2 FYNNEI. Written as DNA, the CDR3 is TGTGCCAGCAGTGAGTACAGGGCCTACGAGCAGTACTTC. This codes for CASSEYRAYEQYF.

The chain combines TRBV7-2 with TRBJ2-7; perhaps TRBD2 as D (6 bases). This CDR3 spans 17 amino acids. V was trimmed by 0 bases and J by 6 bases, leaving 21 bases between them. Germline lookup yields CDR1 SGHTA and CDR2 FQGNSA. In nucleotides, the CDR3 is TGTGCCAGCAGCTTAGCCTCACTAGTGGGAGGCCACTGCGAGCAGTACTTC. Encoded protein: CASSLASLVGGHCEQYF.

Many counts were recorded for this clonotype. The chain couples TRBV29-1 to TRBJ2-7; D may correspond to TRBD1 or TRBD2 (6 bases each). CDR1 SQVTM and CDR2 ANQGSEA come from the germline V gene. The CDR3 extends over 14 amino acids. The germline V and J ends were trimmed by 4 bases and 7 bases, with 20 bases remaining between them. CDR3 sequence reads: CSVVGDKGAGEQYF. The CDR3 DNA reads TGCAGCGTTGTAGGGGACAAGGGCGCGGGGGAGCAGTACTTC.

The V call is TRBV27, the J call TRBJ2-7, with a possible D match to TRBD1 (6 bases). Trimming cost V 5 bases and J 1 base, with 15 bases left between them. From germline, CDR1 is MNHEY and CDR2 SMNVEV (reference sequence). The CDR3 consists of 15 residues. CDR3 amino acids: CASSLSGTLSYEQYF. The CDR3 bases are TGTGCCAGCAGTCTGTCCGGGACATTGTCCTACGAGCAGTACTTC.

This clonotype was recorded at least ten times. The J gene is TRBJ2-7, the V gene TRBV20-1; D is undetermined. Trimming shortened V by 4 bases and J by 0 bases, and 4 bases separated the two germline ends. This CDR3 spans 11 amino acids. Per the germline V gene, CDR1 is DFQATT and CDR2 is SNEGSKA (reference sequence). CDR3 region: CSAITSYEQYF. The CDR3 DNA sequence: TGCAGTGCTATCACCTCCTACGAGCAGTACTTC.